This T cell receptor (beta chain) was recorded in a study of OX40 agonist ivuxolimab in advanced cancers. CDR1 WNHNN and CDR2 SYGVQD come from the germline V gene (reference sequence). The CDR3 has 13 residues. Trimming removed 3 bases from V and 10 bases from J, with 15 bases in between. Data came from immunoSEQ multiplex PCR; TCRdb stores just in-frame clones and leaves some out. Of roughly 100,000 clones in the sample, about four fifths were seen once. V and J are TRBV10-1 and TRBJ1-2; tentatively, D is TRBD1 (5 bases). The sample consisted of CD4+ or CD8+ T cells sorted from blood, taken in a trial of the OX40 agonist ivuxolimab. This TCR was recovered from an adult with an advanced solid tumor such as melanoma, head and neck, liver or kidney cancer. CDR3 region: CASSDGTTVAYTF. The CDR3 DNA follows: TGCGCCAGCAGTGACGGGACTACCGTCGCCTACACCTTC.